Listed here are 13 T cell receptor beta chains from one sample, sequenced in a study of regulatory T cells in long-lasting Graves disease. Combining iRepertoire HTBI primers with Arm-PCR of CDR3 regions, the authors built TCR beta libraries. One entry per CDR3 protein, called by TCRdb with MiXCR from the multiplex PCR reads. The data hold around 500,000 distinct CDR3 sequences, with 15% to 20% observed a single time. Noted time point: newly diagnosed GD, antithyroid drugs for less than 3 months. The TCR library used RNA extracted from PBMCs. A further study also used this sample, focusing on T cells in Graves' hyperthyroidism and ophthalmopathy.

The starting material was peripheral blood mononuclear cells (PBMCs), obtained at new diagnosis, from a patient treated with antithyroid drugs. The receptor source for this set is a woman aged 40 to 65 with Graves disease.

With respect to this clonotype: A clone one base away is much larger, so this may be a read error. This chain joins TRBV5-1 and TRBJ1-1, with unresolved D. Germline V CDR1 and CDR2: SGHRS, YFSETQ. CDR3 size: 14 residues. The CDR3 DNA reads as TGCGTCAGCAGCGCGGACGGTCTGAACACTGAAGCTTTCTTT. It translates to CVSSADGLNTEAFF. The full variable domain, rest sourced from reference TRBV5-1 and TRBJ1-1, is KAGVTQTPRYLIKTRGQQVTLSCSPISGHRSVSWYQQTPGQGLQFLFEYFSETQRNKGNFPGRFSGRQFSNSRSEMNVSTLELGDSALYLCVSSADGLNTEAFFGQGTRLTVV.

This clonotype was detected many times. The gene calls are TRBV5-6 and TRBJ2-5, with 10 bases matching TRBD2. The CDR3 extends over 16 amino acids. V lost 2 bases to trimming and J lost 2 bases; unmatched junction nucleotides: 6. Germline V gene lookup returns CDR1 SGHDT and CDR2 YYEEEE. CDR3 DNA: TGTGCCAGCAGCTTTCGACTAGCGGGTTTGCAAGAGACCCAGTACTTC. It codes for CASSFRLAGLQETQYF.

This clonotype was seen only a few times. The CDR3 DNA reads as TGTGCCTCCCGGGCTACGACAACCTATGGCTACACCTTC. Translating it yields CASRATTTYGYTF. The chain recombines TRBV6-1 with TRBJ1-2, with no clear D. Per germline, CDR1 MNHNS and CDR2 SASEGT. Trimming removed 11 bases at V and 4 bases at J, with 17 bases between. The CDR3 is made up of 13 amino acids.

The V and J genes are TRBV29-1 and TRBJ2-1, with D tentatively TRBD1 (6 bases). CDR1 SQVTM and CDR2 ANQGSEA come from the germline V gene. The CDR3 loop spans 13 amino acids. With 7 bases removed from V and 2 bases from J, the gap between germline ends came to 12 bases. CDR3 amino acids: CSGRTAPYNEQFF. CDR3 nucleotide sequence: TGCAGCGGCCGGACAGCACCCTACAATGAGCAGTTCTTC.

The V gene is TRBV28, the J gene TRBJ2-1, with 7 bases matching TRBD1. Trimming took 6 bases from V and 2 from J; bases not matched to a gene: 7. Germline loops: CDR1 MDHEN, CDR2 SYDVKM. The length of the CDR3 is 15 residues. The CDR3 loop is CASSETGVPYNEQFF. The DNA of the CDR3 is TGTGCCAGCAGCGAAACAGGGGTCCCCTACAATGAGCAGTTCTTC.

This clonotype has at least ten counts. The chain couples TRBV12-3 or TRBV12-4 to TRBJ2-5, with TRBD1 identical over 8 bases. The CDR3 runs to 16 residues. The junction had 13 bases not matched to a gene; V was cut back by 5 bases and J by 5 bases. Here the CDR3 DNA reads TGTGCCAGCAGTCTCACCTCAGGGGGCCGAATGGAGACCCAGTACTTC. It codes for CASSLTSGGRMETQYF.

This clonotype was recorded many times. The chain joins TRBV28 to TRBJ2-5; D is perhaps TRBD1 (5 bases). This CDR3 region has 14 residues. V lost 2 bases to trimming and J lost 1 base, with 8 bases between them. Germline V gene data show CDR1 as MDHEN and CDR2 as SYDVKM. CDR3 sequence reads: CASSLQGSQETQYF. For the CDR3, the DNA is TGTGCCAGCAGTTTACAGGGCAGCCAAGAGACCCAGTACTTC.

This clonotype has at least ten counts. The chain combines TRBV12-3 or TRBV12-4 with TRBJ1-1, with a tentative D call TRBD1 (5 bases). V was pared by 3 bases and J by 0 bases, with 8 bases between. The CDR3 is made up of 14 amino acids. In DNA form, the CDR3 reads TGTGCCAGCAGTTTGGGACGGATGAACACTGAAGCTTTCTTT. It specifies CASSLGRMNTEAFF.

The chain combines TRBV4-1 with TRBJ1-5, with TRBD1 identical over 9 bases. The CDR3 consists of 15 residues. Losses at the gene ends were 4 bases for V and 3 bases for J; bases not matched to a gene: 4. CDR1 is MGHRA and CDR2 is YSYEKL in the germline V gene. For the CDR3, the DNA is TGCGCCAGCAGCCTTCGGGACAGGGACAATCAGCCCCAGCATTTT. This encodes CASSLRDRDNQPQHF.

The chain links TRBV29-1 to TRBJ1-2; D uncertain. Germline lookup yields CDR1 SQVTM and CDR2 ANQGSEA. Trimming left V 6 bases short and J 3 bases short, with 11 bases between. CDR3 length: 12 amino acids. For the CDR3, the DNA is TGCAGCGTCCCTGGCGGATACTATGGCTACACCTTC. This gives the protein CSVPGGYYGYTF.

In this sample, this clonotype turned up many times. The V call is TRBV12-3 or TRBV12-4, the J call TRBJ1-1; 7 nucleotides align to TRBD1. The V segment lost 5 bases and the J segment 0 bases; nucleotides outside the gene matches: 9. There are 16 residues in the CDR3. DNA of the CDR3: TGTGCCAGCAGTATCAGGGGGAAGGGTATGAACACTGAAGCTTTCTTT. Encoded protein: CASSIRGKGMNTEAFF.

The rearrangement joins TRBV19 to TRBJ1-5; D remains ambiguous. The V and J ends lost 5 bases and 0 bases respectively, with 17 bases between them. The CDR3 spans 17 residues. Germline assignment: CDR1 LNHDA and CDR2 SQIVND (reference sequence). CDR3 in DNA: TGTGCCAGTAGTCGGGCCTCGGGCCCCTATAGCAATCAGCCCCAGCATTTT. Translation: CASSRASGPYSNQPQHF. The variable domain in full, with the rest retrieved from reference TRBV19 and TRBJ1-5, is DGGITQSPKYLFRKEGQNVTLSCEQNLNHDAMYWYRQDPGQGLRLIYYSQIVNDFQKGDIAEGYSVSREKKESFPLTVTSAQKNPTAFYLCASSRASGPYSNQPQHFGDGTRLSIL.

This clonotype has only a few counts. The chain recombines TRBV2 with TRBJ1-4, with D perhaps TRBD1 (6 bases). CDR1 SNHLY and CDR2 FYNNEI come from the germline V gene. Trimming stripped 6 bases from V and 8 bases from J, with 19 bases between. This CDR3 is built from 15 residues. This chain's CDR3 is CASSLWRDITEKLFF. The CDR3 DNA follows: TGTGCCAGCAGCTTATGGCGGGACATTACCGAAAAACTGTTTTTT.